The rows below give T cell receptor beta chains drawn from one sample of a study of cytomegalovirus exposure and HLA in healthy donors. Profiling relied on immunoSEQ multiplex PCR, and the TCRdb table lists in-frame clones only, not all of them. The table shows 200,000 or so clones, with over 65% occurring only once. The source material was PBMCs. Receptor source: a young woman in good health and CMV-seronegative. Each CDR3 is given with its conserved first and last residue. Each record gives: clone size, J gene, D gene, V gene, CDR3 protein. A D gene is named only where the DNA matches it firmly. The listing skips clone size in some rows; elsewhere it reads once, few, many or a size class.

size: -; J: TRBJ2-7; D: TRBD2; V: TRBV4-1; CDR3: CASSQGVSGSYEQYF
size: -; J: TRBJ2-7; D: -; V: TRBV5-1; CDR3: CASSFLEGTYEQYF
size: -; J: TRBJ1-2; D: -; V: TRBV5-1; CDR3: CASSLAGKVDYGYTF
size: -; J: TRBJ1-5; D: -; V: TRBV29-1; CDR3: CSVLTGGNQPQHF
size: -; J: TRBJ1-4; D: TRBD1; V: TRBV28; CDR3: CASSVPGQANFEKLFF
size: -; J: TRBJ1-1; D: -; V: TRBV4-1; CDR3: CASRGLYTEAFF
size: -; J: TRBJ1-4; D: -; V: TRBV2; CDR3: CASTALAGRDEKLFF
size: -; J: TRBJ2-5; D: -; V: TRBV15; CDR3: CATSKPGLQETQYF
size: -; J: TRBJ1-5; D: TRBD1; V: TRBV6-1; CDR3: CASRVGQGGQPQHF
size: -; J: TRBJ1-1; D: -; V: TRBV7-8; CDR3: CASSLRGGRMTEAFF
size: -; J: TRBJ2-3; D: -; V: TRBV12-5; CDR3: CASGSGQKSTDTQYF
size: -; J: TRBJ2-6; D: -; V: TRBV28; CDR3: CASSWELGANVLTF
size: -; J: TRBJ2-7; D: -; V: TRBV9; CDR3: CASSVEGFSSEQYF
size: -; J: TRBJ1-1; D: -; V: TRBV30; CDR3: CAWGPGAGYTEAFF
size: few; J: TRBJ2-2; D: -; V: TRBV7-6; CDR3: CASSLVLTGELFF
size: -; J: TRBJ2-1; D: -; V: TRBV2; CDR3: CARGASLPYNEQFF
size: -; J: TRBJ2-1; D: TRBD2; V: TRBV9; CDR3: CASSSGPRGGGEQFF
size: -; J: TRBJ2-7; D: -; V: TRBV18; CDR3: CASTGRPSYEQYF
size: -; J: TRBJ1-2; D: -; V: TRBV28; CDR3: CASSLGQAVYGYTF
size: -; J: TRBJ1-1; D: -; V: TRBV13; CDR3: CASSIGTSGISAFF
size: -; J: TRBJ2-7; D: -; V: TRBV27; CDR3: CASSLGDTFEQYF
size: -; J: TRBJ1-2; D: -; V: TRBV13; CDR3: CASSLRKWVYTF
size: -; J: TRBJ2-1; D: TRBD2; V: TRBV28; CDR3: CASSPHPGLVNEQFF
size: -; J: TRBJ2-7; D: -; V: TRBV29-1; CDR3: CSVEAEGDQYF
size: -; J: TRBJ2-7; D: -; V: TRBV6-5; CDR3: CASSSAGGGAYEQYF
size: few; J: TRBJ1-2; D: -; V: TRBV6-5; CDR3: CASRMGLYGYTF
size: few; J: TRBJ1-1; D: -; V: TRBV19; CDR3: CASTRGRMNTEAFF
size: -; J: TRBJ2-7; D: -; V: TRBV11-2; CDR3: CASMRGVSSYEQYF
size: -; J: TRBJ2-7; D: -; V: TRBV19; CDR3: CASSQILASQPYEQYF
size: once; J: TRBJ2-4; D: -; V: TRBV7-2; CDR3: CASSAEWAKNIQYF
size: -; J: TRBJ2-3; D: -; V: TRBV6-4; CDR3: CASSDRGDSTDTQYF
size: -; J: TRBJ2-1; D: -; V: TRBV7-9; CDR3: CASSLRPTEQFF
size: -; J: TRBJ2-1; D: TRBD2; V: TRBV10-3; CDR3: CAIRRTSGPTGGEQFF
size: many; J: TRBJ1-5; D: TRBD1; V: TRBV19; CDR3: CASRTGGSVGNQPQHF
size: -; J: TRBJ1-2; D: TRBD1; V: TRBV4-1; CDR3: CASSQERRQGNYGYTF
size: -; J: TRBJ2-3; D: TRBD2; V: TRBV28; CDR3: CASSESTSGVTDTQYF
size: -; J: TRBJ2-1; D: TRBD2; V: TRBV5-6; CDR3: CASSPGTSGSSGNEQFF
size: -; J: TRBJ1-5; D: -; V: TRBV6-5; CDR3: CASSAGETQPQHF
size: -; J: TRBJ1-1; D: -; V: TRBV10-1; CDR3: CASIMVGGSPSVDTEAFF
size: -; J: TRBJ1-1; D: -; V: TRBV2; CDR3: CASRDVGANTEAFF
size: -; J: TRBJ2-5; D: TRBD2; V: TRBV7-9; CDR3: CASSLAPSGGQETQYF
size: once; J: TRBJ2-1; D: -; V: TRBV6-5; CDR3: CASSYGGSGSYNEQFF
size: -; J: TRBJ2-3; D: -; V: TRBV6-1; CDR3: CASSGAGGTDTQYF
size: -; J: TRBJ2-7; D: TRBD2; V: TRBV7-9; CDR3: CASSLRTSGVSYEQYF
size: -; J: TRBJ1-4; D: -; V: TRBV30; CDR3: CAWSLAAWGEKLFF
size: -; J: TRBJ2-7; D: TRBD2; V: TRBV19; CDR3: CASSDSGTRGEQYF
size: few; J: TRBJ1-2; D: TRBD1; V: TRBV6-6; CDR3: CASRRDRFNYGYTF
size: once; J: TRBJ1-1; D: -; V: TRBV9; CDR3: CASSEIQANTEAFF
size: -; J: TRBJ2-1; D: -; V: TRBV5-4; CDR3: CASSHSSPEQFF
size: -; J: TRBJ2-6; D: -; V: TRBV9; CDR3: CASRGSGANVLTF
size: -; J: TRBJ1-5; D: -; V: TRBV6-1; CDR3: CASHRNTGSNQPQHF
size: -; J: TRBJ2-3; D: -; V: TRBV28; CDR3: CASSSGAARMNTQYF
size: -; J: TRBJ2-3; D: TRBD2; V: TRBV5-1; CDR3: CASSAGLAGAADTQYF
size: -; J: TRBJ2-4; D: -; V: TRBV2; CDR3: CASRVSSPIQYF
size: -; J: TRBJ2-7; D: -; V: TRBV5-5; CDR3: CASRLGSSYEQYF